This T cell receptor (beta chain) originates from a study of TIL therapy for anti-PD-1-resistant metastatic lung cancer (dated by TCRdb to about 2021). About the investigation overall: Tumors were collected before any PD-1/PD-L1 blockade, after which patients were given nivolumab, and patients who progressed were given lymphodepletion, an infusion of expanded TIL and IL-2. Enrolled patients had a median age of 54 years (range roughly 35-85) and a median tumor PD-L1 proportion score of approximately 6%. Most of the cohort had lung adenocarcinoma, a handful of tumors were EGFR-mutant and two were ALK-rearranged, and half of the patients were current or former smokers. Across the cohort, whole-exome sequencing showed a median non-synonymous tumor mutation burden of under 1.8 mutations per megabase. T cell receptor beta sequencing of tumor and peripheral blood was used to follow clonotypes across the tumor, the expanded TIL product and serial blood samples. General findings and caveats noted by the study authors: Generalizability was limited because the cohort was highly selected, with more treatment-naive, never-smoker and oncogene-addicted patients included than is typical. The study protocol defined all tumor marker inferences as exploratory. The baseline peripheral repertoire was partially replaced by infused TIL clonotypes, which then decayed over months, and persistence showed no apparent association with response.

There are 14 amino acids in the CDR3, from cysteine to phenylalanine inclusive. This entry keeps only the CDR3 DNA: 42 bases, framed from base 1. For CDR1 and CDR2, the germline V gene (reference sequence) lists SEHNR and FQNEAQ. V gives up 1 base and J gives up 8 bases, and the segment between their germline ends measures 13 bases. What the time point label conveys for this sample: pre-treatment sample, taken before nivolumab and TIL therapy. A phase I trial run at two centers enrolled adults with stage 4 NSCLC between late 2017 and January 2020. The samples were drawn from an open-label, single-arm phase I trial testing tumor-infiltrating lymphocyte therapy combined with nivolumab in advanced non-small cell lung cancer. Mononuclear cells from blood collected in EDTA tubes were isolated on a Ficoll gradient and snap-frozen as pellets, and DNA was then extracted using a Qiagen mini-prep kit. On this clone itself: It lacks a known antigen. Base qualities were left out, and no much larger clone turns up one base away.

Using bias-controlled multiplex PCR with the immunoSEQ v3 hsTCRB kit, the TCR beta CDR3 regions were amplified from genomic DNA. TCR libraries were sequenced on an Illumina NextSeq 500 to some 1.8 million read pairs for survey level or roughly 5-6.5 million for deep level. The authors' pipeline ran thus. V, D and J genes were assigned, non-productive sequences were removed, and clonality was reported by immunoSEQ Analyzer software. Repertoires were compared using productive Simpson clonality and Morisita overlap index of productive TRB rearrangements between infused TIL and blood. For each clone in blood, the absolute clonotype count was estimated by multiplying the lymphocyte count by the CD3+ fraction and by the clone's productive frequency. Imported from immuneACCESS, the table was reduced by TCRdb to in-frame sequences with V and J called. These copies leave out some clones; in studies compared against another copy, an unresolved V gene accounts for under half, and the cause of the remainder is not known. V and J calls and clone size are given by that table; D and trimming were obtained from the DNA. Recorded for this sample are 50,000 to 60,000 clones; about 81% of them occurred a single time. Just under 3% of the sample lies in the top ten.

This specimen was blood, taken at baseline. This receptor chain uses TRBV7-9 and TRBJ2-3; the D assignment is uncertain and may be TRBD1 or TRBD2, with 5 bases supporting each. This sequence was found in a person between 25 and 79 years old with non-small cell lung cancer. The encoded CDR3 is CASSLGGIWGTQYF. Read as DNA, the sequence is TGTGCCAGCAGCTTAGGGGGGATTTGGGGTACGCAGTATTTT.